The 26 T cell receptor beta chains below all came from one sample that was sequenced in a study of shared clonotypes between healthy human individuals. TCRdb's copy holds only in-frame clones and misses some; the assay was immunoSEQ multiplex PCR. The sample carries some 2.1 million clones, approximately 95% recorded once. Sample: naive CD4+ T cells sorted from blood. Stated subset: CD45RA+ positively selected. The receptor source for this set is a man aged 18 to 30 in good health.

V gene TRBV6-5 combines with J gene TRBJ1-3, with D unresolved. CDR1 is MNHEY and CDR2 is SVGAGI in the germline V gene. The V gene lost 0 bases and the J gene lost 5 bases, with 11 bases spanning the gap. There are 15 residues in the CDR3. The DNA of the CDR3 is TGTGCCAGCAGTTACTCGGTTAACGGAAGAAACACCATATATTTT. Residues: CASSYSVNGRNTIYF.

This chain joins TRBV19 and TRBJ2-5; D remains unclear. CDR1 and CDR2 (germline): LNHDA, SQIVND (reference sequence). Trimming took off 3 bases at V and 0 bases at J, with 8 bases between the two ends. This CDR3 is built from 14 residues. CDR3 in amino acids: CASSMQGDQETQYF. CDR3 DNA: TGTGCCAGTAGTATGCAAGGCGACCAAGAGACCCAGTACTTC.

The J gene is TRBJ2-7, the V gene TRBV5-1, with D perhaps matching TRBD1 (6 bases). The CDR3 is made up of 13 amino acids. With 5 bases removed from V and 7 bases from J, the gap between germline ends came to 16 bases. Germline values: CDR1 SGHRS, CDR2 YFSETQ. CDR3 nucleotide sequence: TGCGCCAGCAGGGACGGGACACTTAGGGAGCAGTACTTC. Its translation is CASRDGTLREQYF. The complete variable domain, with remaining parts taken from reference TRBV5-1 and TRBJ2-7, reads KAGVTQTPRYLIKTRGQQVTLSCSPISGHRSVSWYQQTPGQGLQFLFEYFSETQRNKGNFPGRFSGRQFSNSRSEMNVSTLELGDSALYLCASRDGTLREQYFGPGTRLTVT.

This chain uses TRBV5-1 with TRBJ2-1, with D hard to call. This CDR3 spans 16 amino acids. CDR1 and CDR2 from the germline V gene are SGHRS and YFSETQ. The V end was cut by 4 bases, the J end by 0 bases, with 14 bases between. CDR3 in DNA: TGCGCCAGCAGCCCATGGGCCAGCAACTCCTACAATGAGCAGTTCTTC. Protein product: CASSPWASNSYNEQFF.

Written as DNA, the CDR3 is TGTGCCAGGGTTATGATCGAGAGCTCCTACGAGCAGTACTTC. Protein sequence: CARVMIESSYEQYF. The chain employs TRBV21-1 and TRBJ2-7; the D segment call TRBD2 is taken from the table without a DNA check. TRBV21-1 is designated a pseudogene. There are 14 residues in the CDR3.

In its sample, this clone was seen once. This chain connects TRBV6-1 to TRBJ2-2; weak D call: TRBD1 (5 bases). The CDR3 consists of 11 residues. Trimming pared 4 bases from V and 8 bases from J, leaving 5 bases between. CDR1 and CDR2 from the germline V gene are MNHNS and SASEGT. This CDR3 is CASSGQGELFF. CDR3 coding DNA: TGTGCCAGCAGTGGACAGGGGGAGCTGTTTTTT.

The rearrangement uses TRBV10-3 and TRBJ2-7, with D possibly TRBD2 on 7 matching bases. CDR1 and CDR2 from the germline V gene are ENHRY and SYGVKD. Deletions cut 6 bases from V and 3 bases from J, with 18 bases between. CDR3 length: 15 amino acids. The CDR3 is CAISAGGGDGYEQYF. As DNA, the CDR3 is TGTGCCATCAGCGCTGGAGGGGGGGACGGCTACGAGCAGTACTTC.

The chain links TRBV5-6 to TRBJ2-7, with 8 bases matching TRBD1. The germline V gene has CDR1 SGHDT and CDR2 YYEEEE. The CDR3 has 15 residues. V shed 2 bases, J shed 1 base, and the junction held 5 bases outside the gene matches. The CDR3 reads CASSFRQGASYEQYF. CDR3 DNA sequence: TGTGCCAGCAGCTTTCGGCAGGGGGCGTCCTACGAGCAGTACTTC.

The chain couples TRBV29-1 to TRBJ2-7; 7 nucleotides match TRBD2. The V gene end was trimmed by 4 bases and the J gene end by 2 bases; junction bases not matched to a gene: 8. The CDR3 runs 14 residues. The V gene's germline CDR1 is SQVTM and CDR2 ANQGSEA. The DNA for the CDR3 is TGCAGCGTTGTCCTGGGGGGGTCAACCTACGAGCAGTACTTC. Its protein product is CSVVLGGSTYEQYF.

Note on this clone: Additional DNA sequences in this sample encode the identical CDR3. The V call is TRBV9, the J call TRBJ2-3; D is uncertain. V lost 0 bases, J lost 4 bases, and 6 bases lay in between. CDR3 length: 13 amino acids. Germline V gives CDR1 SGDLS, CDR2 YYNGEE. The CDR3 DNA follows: TGTGCCAGCAGCGTAGGGTTGCCAGATACGCAGTATTTT. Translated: CASSVGLPDTQYF.

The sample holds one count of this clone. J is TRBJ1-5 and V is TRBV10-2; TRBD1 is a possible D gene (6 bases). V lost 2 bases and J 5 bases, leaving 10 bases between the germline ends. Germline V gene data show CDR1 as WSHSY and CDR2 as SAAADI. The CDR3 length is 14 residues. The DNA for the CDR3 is TGCGCCAGCAGTGAGACAGGGATCGATCAGCCCCAGCATTTT. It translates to CASSETGIDQPQHF.

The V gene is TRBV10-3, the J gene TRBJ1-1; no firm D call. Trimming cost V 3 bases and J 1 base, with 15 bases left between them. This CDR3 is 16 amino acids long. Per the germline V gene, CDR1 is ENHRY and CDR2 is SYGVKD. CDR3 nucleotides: TGTGCCATCAGTGACCATTCTAACGGGAGGAACACTGAAGCTTTCTTT. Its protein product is CAISDHSNGRNTEAFF.

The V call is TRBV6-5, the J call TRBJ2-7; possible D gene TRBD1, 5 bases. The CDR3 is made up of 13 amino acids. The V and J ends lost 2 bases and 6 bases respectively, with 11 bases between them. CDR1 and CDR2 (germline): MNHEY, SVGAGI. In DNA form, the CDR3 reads TGTGCCAGCAGTTACACCCAGGGATCCGAGCAGTACTTC. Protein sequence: CASSYTQGSEQYF.

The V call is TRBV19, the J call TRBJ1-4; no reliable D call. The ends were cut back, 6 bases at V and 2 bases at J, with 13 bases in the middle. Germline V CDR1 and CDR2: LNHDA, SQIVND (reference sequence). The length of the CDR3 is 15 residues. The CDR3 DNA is TGTGCCAGTAGGCCTGCCGGGAACACTAATGAAAAACTGTTTTTT. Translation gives CASRPAGNTNEKLFF.

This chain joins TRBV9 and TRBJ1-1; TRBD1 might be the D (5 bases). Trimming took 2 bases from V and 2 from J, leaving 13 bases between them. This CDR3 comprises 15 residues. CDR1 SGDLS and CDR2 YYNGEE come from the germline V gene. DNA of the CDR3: TGTGCCAGCAGCGTCGAGTGGGGACCCAACACTGAAGCTTTCTTT. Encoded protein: CASSVEWGPNTEAFF. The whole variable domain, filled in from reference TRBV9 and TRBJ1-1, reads DSGVTQTPKHLITATGQRVTLRCSPRSGDLSVYWYQQSLDQGLQFLIQYYNGEERAKGNILERFSAQQFPDLHSELNLSSLELGDSALYFCASSVEWGPNTEAFFGQGTRLTVV.

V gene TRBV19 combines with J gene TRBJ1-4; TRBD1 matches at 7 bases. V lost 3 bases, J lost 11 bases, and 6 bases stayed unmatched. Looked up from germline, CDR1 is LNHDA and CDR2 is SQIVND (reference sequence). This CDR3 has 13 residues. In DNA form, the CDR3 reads TGTGCCAGTAGTATGGATGACAGGGTTAAACTGTTTTTT. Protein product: CASSMDDRVKLFF.

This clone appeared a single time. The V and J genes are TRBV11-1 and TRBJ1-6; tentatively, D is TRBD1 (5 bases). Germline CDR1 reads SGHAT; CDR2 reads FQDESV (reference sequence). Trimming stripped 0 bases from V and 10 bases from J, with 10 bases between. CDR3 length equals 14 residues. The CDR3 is CASSLAEGSSPLHF. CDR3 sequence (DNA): TGTGCCAGCAGCTTAGCCGAGGGGTCATCACCCCTCCACTTT.

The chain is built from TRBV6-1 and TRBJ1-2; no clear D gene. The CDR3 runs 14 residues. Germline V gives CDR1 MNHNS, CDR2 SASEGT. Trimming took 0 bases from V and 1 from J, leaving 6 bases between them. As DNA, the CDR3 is TGTGCCAGCAGTGAAGCGGGCCTTAACTATGGCTACACCTTC. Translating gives CASSEAGLNYGYTF.

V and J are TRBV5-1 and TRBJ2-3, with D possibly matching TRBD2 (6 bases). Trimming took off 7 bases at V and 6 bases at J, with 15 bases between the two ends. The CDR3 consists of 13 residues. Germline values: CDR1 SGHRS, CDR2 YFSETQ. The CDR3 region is CASGEESLDTQYF. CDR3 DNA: TGCGCCAGCGGGGAGGAGAGCTTGGATACGCAGTATTTT. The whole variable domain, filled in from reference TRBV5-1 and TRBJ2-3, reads KAGVTQTPRYLIKTRGQQVTLSCSPISGHRSVSWYQQTPGQGLQFLFEYFSETQRNKGNFPGRFSGRQFSNSRSEMNVSTLELGDSALYLCASGEESLDTQYFGPGTRLTVL.

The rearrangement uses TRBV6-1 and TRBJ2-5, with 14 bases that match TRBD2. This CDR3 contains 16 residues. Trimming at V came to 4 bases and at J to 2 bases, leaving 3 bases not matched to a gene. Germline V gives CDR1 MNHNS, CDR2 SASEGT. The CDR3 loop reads CASSVGTSGGQETQYF. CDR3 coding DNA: TGTGCCAGCAGTGTAGGGACTAGCGGGGGTCAAGAGACCCAGTACTTC.

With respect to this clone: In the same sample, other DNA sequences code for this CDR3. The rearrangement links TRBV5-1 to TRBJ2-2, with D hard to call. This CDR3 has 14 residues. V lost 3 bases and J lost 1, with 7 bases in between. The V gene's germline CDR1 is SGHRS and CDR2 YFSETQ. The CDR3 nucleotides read TGCGCCAGCAGCTCTACGGTGAACACCGGGGAGCTGTTTTTT. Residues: CASSSTVNTGELFF.

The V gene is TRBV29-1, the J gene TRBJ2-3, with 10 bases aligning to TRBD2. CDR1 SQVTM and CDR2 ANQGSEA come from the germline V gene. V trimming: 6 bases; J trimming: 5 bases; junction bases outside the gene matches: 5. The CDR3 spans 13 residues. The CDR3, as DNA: TGCAGCGTGGGGACTAGCGTAAAAGATACGCAGTATTTT. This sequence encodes CSVGTSVKDTQYF.

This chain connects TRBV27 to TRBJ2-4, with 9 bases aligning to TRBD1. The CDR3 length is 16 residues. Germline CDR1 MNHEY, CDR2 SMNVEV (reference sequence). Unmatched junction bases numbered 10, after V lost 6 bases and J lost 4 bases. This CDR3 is CASRGTGTGSKNIQYF. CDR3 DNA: TGTGCCAGCAGGGGGACAGGGACCGGGTCAAAAAACATTCAGTACTTC.

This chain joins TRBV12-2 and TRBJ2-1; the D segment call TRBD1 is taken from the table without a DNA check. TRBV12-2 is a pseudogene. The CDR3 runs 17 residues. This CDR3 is CASRLPSRDRAPNEQFF. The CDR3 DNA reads TGTGCAAGTCGCTTACCTTCCCGGGACAGGGCCCCCAATGAGCAGTTCTTC.

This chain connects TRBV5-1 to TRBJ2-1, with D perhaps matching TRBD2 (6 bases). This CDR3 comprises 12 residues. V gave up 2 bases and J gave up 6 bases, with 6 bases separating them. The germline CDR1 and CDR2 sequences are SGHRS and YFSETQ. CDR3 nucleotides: TGCGCCAGCAGCTTACTAGCCAATGAGCAGTTCTTC. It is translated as CASSLLANEQFF.

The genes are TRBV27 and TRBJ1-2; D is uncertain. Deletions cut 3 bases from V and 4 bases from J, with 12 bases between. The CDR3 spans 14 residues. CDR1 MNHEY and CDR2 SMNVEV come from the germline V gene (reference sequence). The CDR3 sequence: CASSLKGKGYGYTF. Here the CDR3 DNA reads TGTGCCAGCAGTTTGAAGGGAAAGGGCTATGGCTACACCTTC.